One sample yielded the 22 T cell receptor beta chains listed below, sequenced in a study of blood T cell repertoires in COVID-19 (dated by TCRdb to the early 2020s). The method was the immunoSEQ multiplex PCR assay. Held by TCRdb, this immuneACCESS table contains in-frame sequences only and omits some clones. Under half of the omission traces to an unresolved V gene where checked; the cause of the rest is unknown. The sample table holds hundreds of thousands of clones, of which roughly 89% were seen once. About 1.7% of the sample comes from the top ten. The sample taken for sequencing was PBMCs or T cells enriched from blood (not recorded which). The receptor set was obtained from a woman younger than 30 with acute COVID-19.

This rearrangement joins TRBV15 to TRBJ1-3; TRBD1 might be the D (6 bases). Germline V gene lookup returns CDR1 LNHNV and CDR2 YYDKDF (reference sequence). The CDR3 is 15 amino acids. Trimming stripped 3 bases from V and 2 bases from J, with 11 bases between. CDR3 nucleotide sequence: TGTGCCACCAGCAGGGAAACAGGGCCTGGAAACACCATATATTTT. Protein sequence: CATSRETGPGNTIYF.

This rearrangement joins TRBV27 to TRBJ1-6, with TRBD1 matching 7 bases. The CDR3 loop spans 13 amino acids. V lost 5 bases and J lost 10; bases outside the gene matches: 5. Germline loops: CDR1 MNHEY, CDR2 SMNVEV (reference sequence). CDR3 sequence (DNA): TGTGCCAGCAGTCCGACAGGGTACTCACCCCTCCACTTT. Its protein product is CASSPTGYSPLHF.

The chain carries TRBV4-2 and TRBJ2-1, with 10 bases fitting TRBD1. CDR3 length equals 18 residues. V trimming: 1 base; J trimming: 8 bases; junction bases outside the gene matches: 14. The germline V gene encodes CDR1 LGHNA and CDR2 YNFKEQ. The CDR3 DNA reads TGTGCCAGCAGCCAAGCCGAAAACTGGGGGACAGGGGAGCATGAGCAGTTCTTC. This sequence encodes CASSQAENWGTGEHEQFF.

V gene TRBV11-3 combines with J gene TRBJ1-5; 8 positions match TRBD1. Trimming removed 11 bases from V and 5 bases from J; junction bases left unmatched: 14. The CDR3 consists of 15 residues. CDR1 is SGHNT and CDR2 is YENEEA in the germline V gene. The CDR3 here is CAGQLLGQVDQPQHF. The CDR3 coding sequence is TGTGCCGGCCAACTACTGGGACAGGTAGATCAGCCCCAGCATTTT.

The rearrangement links TRBV11-3 to TRBJ2-1, with TRBD2 matching 9 bases. Losses at the gene ends were 5 bases for V and 0 bases for J; bases not matched to a gene: 14. This CDR3 contains 19 residues. CDR1 and CDR2 (germline): SGHNT, YENEEA. CDR3 sequence: CASSTRGGLAGSSYNEQFF. CDR3 sequence (DNA): TGTGCCAGCAGCACCCGCGGGGGTCTAGCGGGGTCCTCCTACAATGAGCAGTTCTTC.

This clone was observed once. The V and J genes are TRBV10-3 and TRBJ2-1, with a possible D match to TRBD2 (6 bases). Per germline, CDR1 ENHRY and CDR2 SYGVKD. V lost 2 bases to trimming and J lost 8 bases, with 13 bases between them. The CDR3 consists of 14 residues. The CDR3 region has the DNA TGTGCCATCAGTGAGGGCGCTAGCGTGGATGAGCAGTTCTTC. Translated: CAISEGASVDEQFF.

The rearrangement uses TRBV7-2 and TRBJ1-2; D remains ambiguous. The V gene's germline CDR1 is SGHTA and CDR2 FQGNSA. CDR3 size: 14 residues. The V end lost 1 base, the J end lost 5 bases, and 11 bases lay between the germline ends. The CDR3 DNA reads TGTGCCAGCAGCTTAGTCGTGCAGGATTATGGCTACACCTTC. Translating it yields CASSLVVQDYGYTF.

The chain employs TRBV4-3 and TRBJ2-1; TRBD1 matches 8 bases. This CDR3 region has 15 residues. CDR1 is LGHNA, CDR2 YSLEER, per germline. The ends lost 6 bases at V and 4 bases at J; junction bases unmatched: 8. The CDR3 DNA reads TGCGCCAGCAGAGCCGGGACAGGCGTTTACAATGAGCAGTTCTTC. Translating it yields CASRAGTGVYNEQFF.

The chain is built from TRBV28 and TRBJ1-5, with 7 bases that match TRBD1. Germline loops: CDR1 MDHEN, CDR2 SYDVKM. Trimming removed 5 bases from V and 2 bases from J; junction bases left unmatched: 9. The CDR3 consists of 16 residues. This CDR3 reads CASSLPTGAGNQPQHF. CDR3 DNA: TGTGCCAGCAGTCTTCCAACAGGGGCGGGCAATCAGCCCCAGCATTTT.

The chain links TRBV4-1 to TRBJ1-4; possible D gene TRBD1, 6 bases. Germline CDR1 reads MGHRA; CDR2 reads YSYEKL. This CDR3 spans 14 amino acids. Trimming left V 5 bases short and J 3 bases short, with 10 bases between. The CDR3 loop reads CASSRGGANEKLFF. Here the CDR3 DNA reads TGCGCCAGCAGCAGGGGGGGGGCTAATGAAAAACTGTTTTTT.

This chain joins TRBV28 and TRBJ1-3; TRBD1 is a possible D gene (5 bases). This CDR3 has 16 residues. Trimming cost V 7 bases and J 0 bases, with 16 bases left between them. Germline V lookup: CDR1 MDHEN, CDR2 SYDVKM. The DNA for the CDR3 is TGTGCCAGCACCCGGCCGGGGACTTCCTCTGGAAACACCATATATTTT. Translation gives CASTRPGTSSGNTIYF.

The V and J genes are TRBV30 and TRBJ1-2; D perhaps matches TRBD1 (5 bases). V shed 4 bases and J shed 1 base, with 13 bases lying between them. Per germline, CDR1 GTSNPN and CDR2 SVGIG (reference sequence). The CDR3 consists of 14 residues. The DNA of the CDR3 is TGTGCCTGGACCTGGACGGGGGTTAACTATGGCTACACCTTC. This encodes CAWTWTGVNYGYTF. The variable domain in full, with the rest retrieved from reference TRBV30 and TRBJ1-2, is SQTIHQWPATLVQPVGSPLSLECTVEGTSNPNLYWYRQAAGRGLQLLFYSVGIGQISSEVPQNLSASRPQDRQFILSSKKLLLSDSGFYLCAWTWTGVNYGYTFGSGTRLTVV.

V gene TRBV28 combines with J gene TRBJ2-6; D is perhaps TRBD1 (8 bases). Per germline, CDR1 MDHEN and CDR2 SYDVKM. This CDR3 is built from 16 residues. Trimming removed 11 bases from V and 1 base from J, with 18 bases in between. In DNA, the CDR3 is TGTGCCGCTCACAGGGGGGGGAGGTCTGGGGCCAACGTCCTGACTTTC. Protein: CAAHRGGRSGANVLTF.

The gene calls are TRBV3-1 (or the pseudogene TRBV3-2) and TRBJ2-7; 8 bases align to TRBD1. This CDR3 is 16 amino acids long. The trim removed 1 base at V and 6 bases at J, leaving 11 bases unmatched. From germline, CDR1 is LGHDT and CDR2 YNNKEL (reference sequence). CDR3 sequence reads: CASSQVRDRGSREQYF. For the CDR3, the DNA is TGTGCCAGCAGCCAAGTTAGAGACAGGGGCTCCCGCGAGCAGTACTTC.

V is TRBV13 and J is TRBJ2-3; 8 bases map to TRBD1. The CDR3 runs to 17 residues. Germline lookup yields CDR1 PRHDT and CDR2 FYEKMQ (reference sequence). V dropped 1 base and J dropped 1; count of bases not matched to a gene: 7. In DNA form, the CDR3 reads TGTGCCAGCAGCTTAGCCATGGGACAGGCAGGCACAGATACGCAGTATTTT. Residues: CASSLAMGQAGTDTQYF.

J is TRBJ2-3 and V is TRBV12-3 or TRBV12-4; 8 bases align to TRBD2. The CDR3 loop spans 12 amino acids. The trim removed 8 bases at V and 5 bases at J, leaving 3 bases unmatched. CDR3 in amino acids: CASATSGDTQYF. CDR3 nucleotides: TGTGCCAGCGCAACTAGCGGAGATACGCAGTATTTT.

The chain is built from TRBV7-2 and TRBJ2-2, with 8 positions matching TRBD2. The CDR3 totals 17 residues. CDR1 and CDR2 from the germline V gene are SGHTA and FQGNSA. The J segment lost 7 bases and the V segment lost 1 base, leaving 11 bases of the junction unmatched. The CDR3 is CASSLGRTSWVLGELFF. CDR3 DNA: TGTGCCAGCAGCTTAGGCCGGACTAGCTGGGTTCTCGGGGAGCTGTTTTTT.

V gene TRBV3-1 (or the pseudogene TRBV3-2) combines with J gene TRBJ2-4, with a possible D match to TRBD2 (5 bases). This CDR3 has 16 residues. CDR1 and CDR2 (germline): LGHDT, YNNKEL (reference sequence). V lost 4 bases, J lost 0 bases, and 13 bases lay in between. CDR3 in amino acids: CASSPIGDLAKNIQYF. CDR3 DNA sequence: TGTGCCAGCAGCCCTATCGGGGATCTAGCCAAAAACATTCAGTACTTC.

J is TRBJ2-7 and V is TRBV30; 8 bases agree with TRBD1. The CDR3 length is 14 residues. Germline CDR1 is GTSNPN and CDR2 is SVGIG (reference sequence). The junction had 8 bases not matched to a gene; V was cut back by 3 bases and J by 4 bases. CDR3 sequence reads: CAWSSGTGTYEQYF. Written as DNA, the CDR3 is TGTGCCTGGAGCTCCGGGACAGGAACTTACGAGCAGTACTTC.

This clone was counted a single time. The chain uses TRBV5-4 and TRBJ1-4; 7 bases map to TRBD1. J gave up 1 base and V 4 bases, and 7 bases lay outside the gene matches. This CDR3 region has 16 residues. Germline CDR1 and CDR2: SGHNT and YYREEE (reference sequence). CDR3 amino acids: CASSKNQGVTNEKLFF. In nucleotides, the CDR3 is TGTGCCAGCAGCAAAAACCAGGGGGTAACTAATGAAAAACTGTTTTTT.

The chain employs TRBV20-1 and TRBJ2-7; 7 bases agree with TRBD1. This CDR3 spans 11 amino acids. The trim removed 5 bases at V and 3 bases at J, leaving 1 base unmatched. Looked up from germline, CDR1 is DFQATT and CDR2 is SNEGSKA (reference sequence). This chain's CDR3 is CSAWDSYEQYF. CDR3 sequence (DNA): TGCAGTGCTTGGGACAGCTACGAGCAGTACTTC.

The chain couples TRBV19 to TRBJ2-1; D is perhaps TRBD2 (6 bases). The CDR3 is 16 amino acids. Between the trimmed V and J ends, which lost 2 bases and 7 bases, there was a span of 18 bases. Germline loops: CDR1 LNHDA, CDR2 SQIVND (reference sequence). CDR3 region: CASSIRSRGGVNEQFF. The CDR3 DNA follows: TGTGCCAGTAGTATAAGGTCAAGGGGAGGCGTGAATGAGCAGTTCTTC.